These 27 T cell receptor beta chains were all obtained from the same sample, sequenced in a study of shared clonotypes between healthy human individuals. Here immunoSEQ multiplex PCR was the method, and the copy in TCRdb shows in-frame clones only, minus some. The data contain about 2.3 million clones, around 92% of them singletons. Material: naive CD4+ T cells from PBMCs. The subset was: CD45RA+ positively selected. The receptor source for this set is a man between 18 and 35 years old in good health. Some clones in this sample may be carry-over from other donors' samples.

V and J are TRBV7-3 and TRBJ1-2; TRBD1 agrees at 8 bases. Unmatched junction bases numbered 9, after V lost 1 base and J lost 5 bases. Germline V CDR1 and CDR2: SGHTA, FQGTGA. The CDR3 runs to 16 residues. This CDR3 is CASSLREQGVGYGYTF. The CDR3 nucleotides read TGTGCCAGCAGCTTAAGAGAACAGGGGGTGGGATATGGCTACACCTTC.

The gene calls are TRBV5-1 and TRBJ2-1; TRBD1 agrees at 10 bases. The CDR3 sequence is 19 residues long. CDR1 is SGHRS, CDR2 YFSETQ, per germline. The V gene end was trimmed by 2 bases and the J gene end by 0 bases; junction bases not matched to a gene: 11. In nucleotides, the CDR3 is TGCGCCAGCAGCTTCTCCGGGACAGGGGACCCAACCTCCTACAATGAGCAGTTCTTC. This codes for CASSFSGTGDPTSYNEQFF.

The chain links TRBV7-8 to TRBJ2-7; 11 bases match TRBD2. The CDR3 is made up of 14 amino acids. The V segment lost 2 bases and the J segment 6 bases; nucleotides outside the gene matches: 3. CDR1 and CDR2 (germline): SGHVS, FQNEAQ. The CDR3 spells CASSLIAGGVEQYF. The CDR3 DNA reads as TGTGCCAGCAGCTTAATAGCGGGAGGGGTCGAGCAGTACTTC.

The rearrangement joins TRBV5-6 to TRBJ1-1; D uncertain. Trimming shortened V by 5 bases and J by 4 bases, and 9 bases separated the two germline ends. The CDR3 extends over 12 amino acids. In germline, CDR1 is SGHDT, CDR2 YYEEEE. The CDR3 nucleotides are TGTGCCAGCAGTCTCGTCCGCACTGAAGCTTTCTTT. Translation gives CASSLVRTEAFF.

V gene TRBV11-2 combines with J gene TRBJ2-7; D possibly corresponds to TRBD2 (6 bases). This CDR3 has 16 residues. CDR1 and CDR2 (germline): SGHAT, FQNNGV. V dropped 2 bases and J dropped 1 base, with 15 bases sitting between them. DNA of the CDR3: TGTGCCAGCAGCTTAATCCCACGGGGGAATTCCTACGAGCAGTACTTC. Amino acids: CASSLIPRGNSYEQYF.

The chain recombines TRBV27 with TRBJ1-2, with no clear D. Per germline, CDR1 MNHEY and CDR2 SMNVEV (reference sequence). The CDR3 loop spans 14 amino acids. With 6 bases removed from V and 7 bases from J, the gap between germline ends came to 18 bases. The CDR3 protein is CASRSWAGETGYTF. The CDR3 DNA reads TGTGCCAGCAGGTCTTGGGCCGGGGAGACTGGCTACACCTTC.

V and J are TRBV5-1 and TRBJ2-1; 13 bases line up with TRBD2. V lost 5 bases to trimming and J lost 6 bases; unmatched junction nucleotides: 8. This CDR3 contains 16 residues. Germline V gene data show CDR1 as SGHRS and CDR2 as YFSETQ. In DNA, the CDR3 is TGCGCCAGCAGTTTAACCGGGACTAGCGGGGCCAATGAGCAGTTCTTC. Translated, it gives CASSLTGTSGANEQFF.

V usage is TRBV11-3 and J usage is TRBJ2-7; TRBD2 is a possible D gene (6 bases). The germline V gene encodes CDR1 SGHNT and CDR2 YENEEA. The V and J ends lost 5 bases and 2 bases respectively, with 16 bases between them. The CDR3 covers 15 residues. The CDR3 sequence: CASSTAGTETYEQYF. As DNA, the CDR3 is TGTGCCAGCAGCACGGCCGGGACTGAAACCTACGAGCAGTACTTC.

J is TRBJ2-3 and V is TRBV5-4; 7 bases fit TRBD1. The CDR3 length is 16 residues. Trimming at V came to 0 bases and at J to 0 bases, leaving 4 bases not matched to a gene. The V gene's germline CDR1 is SGHNT and CDR2 YYREEE (reference sequence). The CDR3 sequence is CASSLVGTDSTDTQYF. The CDR3 bases are TGTGCCAGCAGCTTGGTCGGGACAGACAGCACAGATACGCAGTATTTT.

The rearrangement links TRBV30 to TRBJ2-3, with TRBD2 matching over 10 bases. Germline trimming cut 5 bases from V and 8 bases from J; bases unmatched to any gene: 7. Germline V gene sequence: CDR1 GTSNPN, CDR2 SVGIG (reference sequence). The CDR3 loop spans 13 amino acids. CDR3 sequence reads: CAWDKREGGTQYF. CDR3 bases: TGTGCCTGGGATAAGCGGGAGGGTGGTACGCAGTATTTT.

V gene TRBV7-6 combines with J gene TRBJ2-7; 12 nucleotides align to TRBD2. With 4 bases clipped from V and 2 bases from J, the junction kept 3 bases outside the gene matches. The CDR3 is 15 amino acids. Germline V gene data show CDR1 as SGHVS and CDR2 as FNYEAQ. In DNA, the CDR3 is TGTGCCAGCAGCTCGGCTAGCGGGAGGGCCTACGAGCAGTACTTC. Residues: CASSSASGRAYEQYF.

The chain uses TRBV21-1 and TRBJ2-1; no check of the table's D call, TRBD2, against the DNA was made. TRBV21-1 is recorded as a pseudogene. This CDR3 comprises 15 residues. This CDR3 reads CASSRNRLAVIEQFF. The CDR3 DNA is TGTGCCAGCAGCAGGAACCGACTAGCGGTAATTGAGCAGTTCTTC.

The chain couples TRBV27 to TRBJ1-5; tentatively, D is TRBD1 (5 bases). Per germline, CDR1 MNHEY and CDR2 SMNVEV (reference sequence). V gave up 5 bases and J gave up 0 bases, with 20 bases separating them. The CDR3 loop spans 18 amino acids. The CDR3 here is CASSPFSMGGGSNQPQHF. The CDR3 coding sequence is TGTGCCAGCAGTCCCTTCTCAATGGGTGGGGGTAGCAATCAGCCCCAGCATTTT.

The genes are TRBV5-1 and TRBJ2-7; D ambiguous. Looked up from germline, CDR1 is SGHRS and CDR2 is YFSETQ. The CDR3 consists of 12 residues. V gave up 4 bases and J gave up 5 bases, with 10 bases separating them. The CDR3 DNA sequence: TGCGCCAGCAGCGCCAGTTTCCACGAGCAGTACTTC. Its translation is CASSASFHEQYF.

Concerning this clone itself: The sample carries other DNA sequences with the same CDR3. The CDR3 DNA reads TGTGCCAGTAGTATCGGTAGGGGCTATGGCTACACCTTC. Translating it yields CASSIGRGYGYTF. The chain couples TRBV19 to TRBJ1-2, with a weak D call TRBD1 (5 bases). CDR1 is LNHDA, CDR2 SQIVND, per germline (reference sequence). Trimming took off 3 bases at V and 4 bases at J, with 9 bases between the two ends. The CDR3 has 13 amino acids.

The chain recombines TRBV29-1 with TRBJ1-2, with a possible D match to TRBD1 (6 bases). V shed 4 bases and J shed 1 base, with 10 bases lying between them. The CDR3 contains 13 residues. The V gene's germline CDR1 is SQVTM and CDR2 ANQGSEA. The CDR3 region is CSVAWTDNYGYTF. The CDR3 DNA sequence: TGCAGCGTTGCGTGGACAGATAACTATGGCTACACCTTC.

The CDR3 sequence: CASSVTSAGEQYF. The CDR3 nucleotides read TGTGCCAGCAGCGTAACCTCCGCGGGCGAGCAGTACTTC. This chain connects TRBV9 to TRBJ2-7; D may be TRBD2 (5 bases). The CDR3 has 13 residues. V dropped 1 base and J dropped 6 bases, with 11 bases sitting between them. The germline CDR1 and CDR2 sequences are SGDLS and YYNGEE.

This clone was recorded once. V and J are TRBV9 and TRBJ1-3; no reliable D call. Germline CDR1 reads SGDLS; CDR2 reads YYNGEE. CDR3 length: 15 amino acids. V lost 3 bases and J 1 base, leaving 11 bases between the germline ends. The CDR3 nucleotides are TGTGCCAGCAGCGAACGGACCGGTTCTGGAAACACCATATATTTT. This encodes CASSERTGSGNTIYF.

As to this clone: Compared with germline, one end of the junction differs, possibly owing to a read error. This chain joins TRBV28 and TRBJ1-1, with D tentatively TRBD1 (5 bases). Germline CDR1 is MDHEN and CDR2 is SYDVKM. The length of the CDR3 is 12 residues. CDR3: CASSLWDGEAFF. As DNA, the CDR3 is TGTGCCAGCAGTCTATGGGACGGTGAAGCTTTCTTT.

The chain couples TRBV7-9 to TRBJ1-4, with D possibly matching TRBD1 (5 bases). In germline, CDR1 is SEHNR, CDR2 FQNEAQ (reference sequence). The CDR3 consists of 15 residues. V was cut by 5 bases and J by 4 bases, with 14 bases left in between. CDR3 amino acids: CASSPNRRINEKLFF. CDR3 coding DNA: TGTGCCAGCAGCCCAAACAGGCGAATTAATGAAAAACTGTTTTTT. The full variable domain, completed using reference TRBV7-9 and TRBJ1-4, is DTGVSQNPRHKITKRGQNVTFRCDPISEHNRLYWYRQTLGQGPEFLTYFQNEAQLEKSRLLSDRFSAERPKGSFSTLEIQRTEQGDSAMYLCASSPNRRINEKLFFGSGTQLSVL.

This rearrangement joins TRBV27 to TRBJ2-2; tentatively, D is TRBD2 (6 bases). Trimming cost V 8 bases and J 1 base, with 8 bases left between them. The germline gives CDR1 MNHEY, CDR2 SMNVEV (reference sequence). This CDR3 comprises 13 residues. DNA of the CDR3: TGTGCCAGCTCCGGGGGGAACACCGGGGAGCTGTTTTTT. Translated, it gives CASSGGNTGELFF.

The chain employs TRBV30 and TRBJ1-2, with D perhaps matching TRBD1 (6 bases). Germline loops: CDR1 GTSNPN, CDR2 SVGIG (reference sequence). The CDR3 is 13 residues long. V was pared by 0 bases and J by 13 bases, with 18 bases between. The CDR3 region is CAWSVNEWGARTF. DNA of the CDR3: TGTGCCTGGAGTGTTAATGAGTGGGGGGCGCGCACCTTC.

The genes are TRBV19 and TRBJ1-5; D is possibly TRBD1 (5 bases). The length of the CDR3 is 13 residues. CDR1 and CDR2 (germline): LNHDA, SQIVND (reference sequence). Trimming left V 3 bases short and J 6 bases short, with 9 bases between. CDR3 sequence reads: CASSMGRGQPQHF. The CDR3 DNA is TGTGCCAGTAGTATGGGGAGGGGTCAGCCCCAGCATTTT.

As regards this clone: The same CDR3 also results from other DNA sequences found in this sample. This chain uses TRBV27 with TRBJ2-1; D remains ambiguous. V was pared by 1 base and J by 7 bases, with 2 bases between. CDR3 size: 11 residues. CDR1 is MNHEY and CDR2 is SMNVEV in the germline V gene (reference sequence). The CDR3 region has the DNA TGTGCCAGCAGTTTATTGAATGAGCAGTTCTTC. This sequence encodes CASSLLNEQFF.

The rearrangement joins TRBV28 to TRBJ2-7; perhaps TRBD1 as D (7 bases). Germline CDR1 and CDR2: MDHEN and SYDVKM. This CDR3 contains 14 residues. V dropped 3 bases and J dropped 5 bases, with 14 bases sitting between them. CDR3 bases: TGTGCCAGCAGTTTGAGACAGGGAGGCCACGAGCAGTACTTC. Encoded protein: CASSLRQGGHEQYF.

The gene calls are TRBV5-1 and TRBJ2-5, with D possibly being TRBD1 (6 bases). V shed 4 bases and J shed 5 bases, with 15 bases lying between them. Germline values: CDR1 SGHRS, CDR2 YFSETQ. The CDR3 sequence is 14 residues long. As DNA, the CDR3 is TGCGCCAGCAGCCGGGACACCGCCCGGGAGACCCAGTACTTC. As protein: CASSRDTARETQYF.

This sequence joins TRBV28 and TRBJ2-1; D gene unclear. The CDR3 totals 16 residues. V was trimmed by 4 bases and J by 3 bases, leaving 16 bases between them. The germline CDR1 and CDR2 sequences are MDHEN and SYDVKM. Here the CDR3 reads CASSSLQHLNYNEQFF. The CDR3 region has the DNA TGTGCCAGCAGTTCCCTCCAGCACCTCAACTACAATGAGCAGTTCTTC.